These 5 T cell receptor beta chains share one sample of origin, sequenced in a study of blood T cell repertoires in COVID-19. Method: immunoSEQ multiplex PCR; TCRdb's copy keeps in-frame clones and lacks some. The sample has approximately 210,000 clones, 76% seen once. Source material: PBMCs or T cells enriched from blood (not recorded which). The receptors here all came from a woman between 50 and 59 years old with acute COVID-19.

CDR3 DNA: TGTGCCAGCAGTGCCCCGACAGGGGGAAACTATGGCTACACCTTC. Residues: CASSAPTGGNYGYTF. This chain links TRBV28 with TRBJ1-2; 9 bases match TRBD1. The CDR3 covers 15 residues. J was trimmed by 2 bases and V by 5 bases; bases with no gene match: 6. Germline-derived CDR1 and CDR2 are MDHEN and SYDVKM.

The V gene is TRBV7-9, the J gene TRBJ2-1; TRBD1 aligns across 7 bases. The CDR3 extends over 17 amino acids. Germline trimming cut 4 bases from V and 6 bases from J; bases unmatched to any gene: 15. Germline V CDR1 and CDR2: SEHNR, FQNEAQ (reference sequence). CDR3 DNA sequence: TGTGCCAGCAGCTCCCACCTCACTAGGACAGGATCCAATGAGCAGTTCTTC. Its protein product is CASSSHLTRTGSNEQFF.

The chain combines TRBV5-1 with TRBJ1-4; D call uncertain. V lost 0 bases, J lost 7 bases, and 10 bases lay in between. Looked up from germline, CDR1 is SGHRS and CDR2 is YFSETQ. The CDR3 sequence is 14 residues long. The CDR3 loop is CASSLGQDPEKLFF. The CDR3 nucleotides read TGCGCCAGCAGCTTGGGCCAGGATCCTGAAAAACTGTTTTTT.

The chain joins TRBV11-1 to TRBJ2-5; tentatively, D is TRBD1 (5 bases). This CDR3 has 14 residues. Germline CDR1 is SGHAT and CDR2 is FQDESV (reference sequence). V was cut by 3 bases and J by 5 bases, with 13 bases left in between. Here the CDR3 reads CASSFEGNRETQYF. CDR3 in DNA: TGTGCCAGCAGCTTCGAAGGGAACAGGGAGACCCAGTACTTC.

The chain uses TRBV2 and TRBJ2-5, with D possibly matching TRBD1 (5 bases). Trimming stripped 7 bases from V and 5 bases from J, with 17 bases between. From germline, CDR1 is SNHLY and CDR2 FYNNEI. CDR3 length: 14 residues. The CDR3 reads CASKGRQGSETQYF. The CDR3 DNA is TGTGCCAGCAAAGGTCGGCAGGGTAGTGAGACCCAGTACTTC.